The 16 T cell receptor beta chains in this list originate from one sample, sequenced in a study of T cell responses to AZD1222 COVID-19 vaccine. Measured with immunoSEQ multiplex PCR; TCRdb has only the in-frame clones, and not every one. The data hold 140,000 to 150,000 clones, with 70% to 90% observed a single time. The source material was peripheral blood, sampled on day 0 of AZD1222 vaccination. These receptor sequences come from an adult in good health.

V gene TRBV30 combines with J gene TRBJ2-3, with D uncertain. The CDR3 spans 11 residues. Trimming cost V 0 bases and J 8 bases, with 6 bases left between them. Germline lookup yields CDR1 GTSNPN and CDR2 SVGIG (reference sequence). DNA for the CDR3: TGTGCCTGGAGTGTACTAACTACGCAGTATTTT. Translation gives CAWSVLTTQYF. Variable domain in full (rest from reference TRBV30 and TRBJ2-3): SQTIHQWPATLVQPVGSPLSLECTVEGTSNPNLYWYRQAAGRGLQLLFYSVGIGQISSEVPQNLSASRPQDRQFILSSKKLLLSDSGFYLCAWSVLTTQYFGPGTRLTVL.

V usage is TRBV7-2 and J usage is TRBJ1-5, with D tentatively TRBD1 (5 bases). The CDR3 sequence is 15 residues long. Germline V gene lookup returns CDR1 SGHTA and CDR2 FQGNSA. V was clipped by 5 bases and J by 1 base, with 12 bases between them. In DNA form, the CDR3 reads TGTGCCAGCAGCCCGGGGCATGCAAGCAATCAGCCCCAGCATTTT. It is translated as CASSPGHASNQPQHF.

This clone was observed a few times. The V and J genes are TRBV19 and TRBJ1-1; D gene ambiguous. The length of the CDR3 is 15 residues. V dropped 6 bases and J dropped 0 bases, with 14 bases sitting between them. Germline V gives CDR1 LNHDA, CDR2 SQIVND (reference sequence). Here the CDR3 reads CASSPSQQLNTEAFF. CDR3 in DNA: TGTGCCAGTAGCCCTTCTCAACAGCTGAACACTGAAGCTTTCTTT.

The V call is TRBV2, the J call TRBJ1-5; D gene ambiguous. V was cut by 7 bases and J by 4 bases, with 11 bases left in between. The V gene's germline CDR1 is SNHLY and CDR2 FYNNEI. The CDR3 is 13 amino acids. CDR3 in amino acids: CASTLGGNQPQHF. The CDR3 DNA follows: TGTGCCAGCACCCTAGGAGGGAATCAGCCCCAGCATTTT.

The chain combines TRBV21-1 with TRBJ1-1. TRBV21-1 is assigned pseudogene status. The CDR3 contains 17 residues. As DNA, the CDR3 is TGTGCCACCTCAATGGACCCAACCTTTACTTTGAACACTGAAGCTTTCTTT. This gives the protein CATSMDPTFTLNTEAFF.

V usage is TRBV5-1 and J usage is TRBJ1-3; no clear D gene. Germline assignment: CDR1 SGHRS and CDR2 YFSETQ. Between the trimmed V and J ends, which lost 0 bases and 0 bases, there was a span of 7 bases. The CDR3 has 15 residues. The DNA for the CDR3 is TGCGCCAGCAGCTTGGATGGTAGCTCTGGAAACACCATATATTTT. Translated, it gives CASSLDGSSGNTIYF.

The chain has TRBV19 and TRBJ2-1; 7 bases line up with TRBD2. Unmatched junction bases numbered 7, after V lost 2 bases and J lost 6 bases. Per the germline V gene, CDR1 is LNHDA and CDR2 is SQIVND (reference sequence). The CDR3 is made up of 15 amino acids. The CDR3 reads CASSIIAGVSNEQFF. The CDR3 nucleotides read TGTGCCAGTAGTATAATCGCGGGGGTCAGCAATGAGCAGTTCTTC.

J is TRBJ1-5 and V is TRBV5-1; possible D gene TRBD1, 6 bases. Germline V gives CDR1 SGHRS, CDR2 YFSETQ. This CDR3 spans 15 amino acids. Trimming took 3 bases from V and 7 from J, leaving 17 bases between them. The CDR3 DNA sequence: TGCGCCAGCAGCTGGGGTGGGGGGGGCGAGCAGCCCCAGCATTTT. The encoded protein is CASSWGGGGEQPQHF.

The V and J genes are TRBV5-1 and TRBJ2-5; 9 nucleotides align to TRBD1. CDR1 and CDR2 (germline): SGHRS, YFSETQ. The J segment lost 5 bases and the V segment lost 3 bases, leaving 5 bases of the junction unmatched. This CDR3 spans 14 amino acids. CDR3 nucleotide sequence: TGCGCCAGCAGCTCGACAGGGGGAACGGAGACCCAGTACTTC. Protein sequence: CASSSTGGTETQYF.

The chain links TRBV7-2 to TRBJ1-1; no clear D gene. The V and J ends lost 2 bases and 5 bases respectively, with 9 bases between them. Germline values: CDR1 SGHTA, CDR2 FQGNSA. This CDR3 contains 13 residues. The CDR3 DNA is TGTGCCAGCAGCTTATACGTCCGAACTGAAGCTTTCTTT. The encoded protein is CASSLYVRTEAFF.

The genes are TRBV5-1 and TRBJ2-5; 7 bases align to TRBD1. The CDR3 loop spans 14 amino acids. Germline CDR1 SGHRS, CDR2 YFSETQ. Trimming took 4 bases from V and 3 from J; bases not matched to a gene: 6. The chain's CDR3 is CASSQGQLKETQYF. CDR3 nucleotide sequence: TGCGCCAGCAGCCAGGGACAGCTAAAAGAGACCCAGTACTTC.

The V and J genes are TRBV27 and TRBJ2-1; 14 positions match TRBD2. The junction had 8 bases not matched to a gene; V was cut back by 7 bases and J by 0 bases. Germline V gene sequence: CDR1 MNHEY, CDR2 SMNVEV (reference sequence). The CDR3 is 18 residues long. CDR3 bases: TGTGCCAGCAATCCCGGACTAGCGGGGGGCCGCTCCTACAATGAGCAGTTCTTC. This sequence encodes CASNPGLAGGRSYNEQFF.

The chain is built from TRBV28 and TRBJ1-1; no reliable D call. Germline V CDR1 and CDR2: MDHEN, SYDVKM. This CDR3 contains 13 residues. The V gene lost 6 bases and the J gene lost 11 bases, with 19 bases spanning the gap. The CDR3 DNA sequence: TGTGCCAGCAGGCCTACGGCAGGTCTTTGGGCTTTCTTT. Amino acid sequence: CASRPTAGLWAFF.

V usage is TRBV3-1 (or the pseudogene TRBV3-2) and J usage is TRBJ1-5; D ambiguous. This CDR3 has 13 amino acids. Trimming left V 0 bases short and J 5 bases short, with 5 bases between. Germline lookup yields CDR1 LGHDT and CDR2 YNNKEL (reference sequence). The CDR3 loop is CASSQDLYQPQHF. The CDR3, as DNA: TGTGCCAGCAGCCAAGATCTCTATCAGCCCCAGCATTTT.

The chain links TRBV4-1 to TRBJ1-6; D is unresolved. Germline values: CDR1 MGHRA, CDR2 YSYEKL. The CDR3 has 13 amino acids. Between the trimmed V and J ends, which lost 5 bases and 9 bases, there was a span of 11 bases. The CDR3 nucleotides are TGCGCCAGCAGCAATCAACAGAGTTCACCCCTCCACTTT. Translating it yields CASSNQQSSPLHF.

Here the CDR3 DNA reads TGTGCCAGTAGTATATCAGGGGTAGATGGCTACACCTTC. It is translated as CASSISGVDGYTF. The rearrangement uses TRBV19 and TRBJ1-2, with a weak D call TRBD1 (6 bases). Trimming removed 2 bases at V and 6 bases at J, with 10 bases between. Germline V gives CDR1 LNHDA, CDR2 SQIVND (reference sequence). The CDR3 is 13 residues long.